One and the same sample provided the 26 T cell receptor beta chains below, sequenced in a study of cytomegalovirus exposure and HLA in healthy donors. The PCR had 60 Vbeta and 13 Jbeta primers. Profiling relied on immunoSEQ multiplex PCR, and the TCRdb table lists in-frame clones only, not all of them. Among tens of thousands of clones listed, around 66% were seen once. Sequenced sample: PBMCs. The receptor set was obtained from a man aged 55 to 70 in good health and CMV-seropositive.

CDR3 DNA: TGTGCCAGCAGTACCTCCGGGACAGATAACACTGAAGCTTTCTTT. It specifies CASSTSGTDNTEAFF. This chain uses TRBV28 with TRBJ1-1; TRBD1 matches 7 bases. V was clipped by 5 bases and J by 2 bases; unmatched bases: 8. This CDR3 region has 15 residues. CDR1 MDHEN and CDR2 SYDVKM come from the germline V gene.

The rearrangement links TRBV12-5 to TRBJ2-1; 7 bases agree with TRBD1. Germline-derived CDR1 and CDR2 are LGHNT and FRNRAP. CDR3 length equals 17 residues. V was clipped by 1 base and J by 9 bases; unmatched bases: 15. The CDR3: CASGLAADRRTFPEQFF. The CDR3 nucleotides are TGTGCTAGTGGTTTGGCCGCGGACAGGCGAACCTTCCCTGAGCAGTTCTTC.

CDR3 DNA: TGTGCCAGCAGTCCCATTACTAGCGGAAGCACAGATACGCAGTATTTT. It encodes CASSPITSGSTDTQYF. This chain uses TRBV28 with TRBJ2-3, with 8 bases that match TRBD2. Germline values: CDR1 MDHEN, CDR2 SYDVKM. The J segment lost 0 bases and the V segment lost 5 bases, leaving 7 bases of the junction unmatched. The length of the CDR3 is 16 residues.

The chain uses TRBV27 and TRBJ1-6; TRBD1 matches at 9 bases. Germline CDR1 and CDR2: MNHEY and SMNVEV (reference sequence). CDR3 length: 14 amino acids. V lost 4 bases to trimming and J lost 7 bases; unmatched junction nucleotides: 2. CDR3 sequence: CASSSGTGNSPLHF. CDR3 bases: TGTGCCAGCAGTTCAGGGACAGGGAATTCACCCCTCCACTTT.

The chain carries TRBV5-1 and TRBJ2-7; the match to TRBD1 covers 7 bases. J gave up 6 bases and V 0 bases, and 9 bases lay outside the gene matches. This CDR3 contains 15 residues. Per germline, CDR1 SGHRS and CDR2 YFSETQ. The CDR3 spells CASSLVGQASAEQYF. The DNA of the CDR3 is TGCGCCAGCAGCTTGGTAGGACAGGCCTCCGCCGAGCAGTACTTC.

The chain combines TRBV4-2 with TRBJ1-6; D is possibly TRBD1 (5 bases). Germline CDR1 is LGHNA and CDR2 is YNFKEQ. This CDR3 comprises 19 residues. The V end was cut by 2 bases, the J end by 0 bases, with 17 bases between. The DNA of the CDR3 is TGTGCCAGCAGCCAATCCGGGGGGATAGGGAGCTCCTATAATTCACCCCTCCACTTT. It codes for CASSQSGGIGSSYNSPLHF.

In DNA, the CDR3 is TGTGCCAGCAGAGGATCTAGCGGGAGGGACTACGAGCAGTACTTC. Translation: CASRGSSGRDYEQYF. The J gene is TRBJ2-7, the V gene TRBV28; 12 bases agree with TRBD2. With 6 bases clipped from V and 3 bases from J, the junction kept 6 bases outside the gene matches. Per germline, CDR1 MDHEN and CDR2 SYDVKM. The length of the CDR3 is 15 residues.

Only a few counts were recorded for this clone. The chain employs TRBV5-6 and TRBJ2-7; 7 nucleotides align to TRBD1. Germline V gene sequence: CDR1 SGHDT, CDR2 YYEEEE. The ends lost 4 bases at V and 6 bases at J; junction bases unmatched: 10. The CDR3 is made up of 14 amino acids. The CDR3 reads CASSLETGVIEQYF. CDR3 sequence (DNA): TGTGCCAGCAGCCTAGAAACAGGGGTAATCGAGCAGTACTTC.

This clone was seen only a few times. The gene calls are TRBV7-2 and TRBJ1-1; maybe TRBD1 (6 bases). Trimming removed 5 bases from V and 0 bases from J, with 13 bases in between. CDR1 is SGHTA and CDR2 is FQGNSA in the germline V gene. The CDR3 is 15 amino acids. CDR3 DNA: TGTGCCAGCAGCGCCTGGGACACTATGAACACTGAAGCTTTCTTT. This encodes CASSAWDTMNTEAFF.

V and J are TRBV30 and TRBJ1-2, with D possibly matching TRBD1 (6 bases). Germline-derived CDR1 and CDR2 are GTSNPN and SVGIG (reference sequence). The CDR3 runs to 12 residues. V was clipped by 3 bases and J by 5 bases, with 10 bases between them. The CDR3 DNA reads TGTGCCTGGAGCCTCGGACAGTATGGCTACACCTTC. The encoded protein is CAWSLGQYGYTF.

A note on this clone: The conserved final phenylalanine or tryptophan is absent from the CDR3, which likely points to a read error. The CDR3 DNA reads TGCGCCAGCAGCGCGGACAGGGTACAAGCTTTCTCT. This translates into CASSADRVQAFS. The chain joins TRBV5-1 to TRBJ1-1, with TRBD1 identical over 8 bases. V dropped 4 bases and J dropped 9; count of bases not matched to a gene: 5. The CDR3 consists of 12 residues. Germline values: CDR1 SGHRS, CDR2 YFSETQ.

This chain links TRBV28 with TRBJ2-2; no definite D call. This CDR3 region has 14 residues. Trimming cost V 5 bases and J 6 bases, with 13 bases left between them. Germline lookup yields CDR1 MDHEN and CDR2 SYDVKM. The chain's CDR3 is CASSPGVTAGELFF. DNA for the CDR3: TGTGCCAGCAGTCCCGGTGTCACCGCCGGGGAGCTGTTTTTT.

The rearrangement uses TRBV5-1 and TRBJ1-4, with TRBD1 as a possible D gene (6 bases). CDR1 is SGHRS, CDR2 YFSETQ, per germline. The CDR3 is 16 residues long. V was shortened by 1 base and J by 7 bases, with 17 bases between the two germline ends. The chain's CDR3 is CASSLTGTGRTEKLFF. Written as DNA, the CDR3 is TGCGCCAGCAGCTTGACCGGAACAGGGCGGACTGAAAAACTGTTTTTT.

This clone was seen a single time. V and J are TRBV6-6 and TRBJ2-2, with D unclear. Germline V lookup: CDR1 MNHNY, CDR2 SVGAGI (reference sequence). CDR3 size: 13 residues. V lost 4 bases and J lost 7, with 10 bases in between. CDR3 protein: CASSSTQDGELFF. The CDR3, as DNA: TGTGCCAGCAGTTCCACCCAGGACGGGGAGCTGTTTTTT.

This clone showed up just once. This chain connects TRBV10-3 to TRBJ2-2; 9 bases match TRBD2. CDR1 is ENHRY and CDR2 is SYGVKD in the germline V gene. V lost 6 bases to trimming and J lost 5 bases; unmatched junction nucleotides: 4. The CDR3 runs 14 residues. The DNA for the CDR3 is TGTGCCATCAGGGCACTAGCGGGTACCGGGGAGCTGTTTTTT. It translates to CAIRALAGTGELFF.

The chain carries TRBV10-3 and TRBJ2-1; 10 bases agree with TRBD2. Germline V gives CDR1 ENHRY, CDR2 SYGVKD. The length of the CDR3 is 16 residues. V was pared by 8 bases and J by 9 bases, with 16 bases of the junction left unmatched. CDR3 residues: CAISERESGRGSEQFF. The CDR3 DNA reads as TGTGCCATCTCTGAGAGGGAGAGCGGGAGGGGAAGTGAGCAGTTCTTC.

The V gene is TRBV5-1, the J gene TRBJ2-1; the match to TRBD1 covers 9 bases. The CDR3 has 17 residues. The V gene end was trimmed by 5 bases and the J gene end by 7 bases; junction bases not matched to a gene: 16. Germline V gene lookup returns CDR1 SGHRS and CDR2 YFSETQ. This CDR3 is CASRFTPSGQGQNEQFF. The CDR3 nucleotides are TGCGCCAGCAGATTTACCCCGTCGGGACAGGGACAGAATGAGCAGTTCTTC. Using reference TRBV5-1 and TRBJ2-1 for the parts outside the CDR3, the full variable domain is KAGVTQTPRYLIKTRGQQVTLSCSPISGHRSVSWYQQTPGQGLQFLFEYFSETQRNKGNFPGRFSGRQFSNSRSEMNVSTLELGDSALYLCASRFTPSGQGQNEQFFGPGTRLTVL.

V gene TRBV2 combines with J gene TRBJ2-2; tentatively, D is TRBD2 (7 bases). CDR3 size: 14 residues. From germline, CDR1 is SNHLY and CDR2 FYNNEI. V was pared by 7 bases and J by 5 bases, with 14 bases between. CDR3 protein: CASIGGGQTGELFF. The CDR3 nucleotides read TGTGCCAGCATTGGCGGGGGACAAACCGGGGAGCTGTTTTTT.

This chain connects TRBV2 to TRBJ1-4; 8 nucleotides agree with TRBD1. The trim removed 10 bases at V and 4 bases at J, leaving 17 bases unmatched. From germline, CDR1 is SNHLY and CDR2 FYNNEI. This CDR3 comprises 17 residues. The CDR3 sequence: CATNGFPGGGINEKLFF. The DNA of the CDR3 is TGTGCCACCAACGGTTTTCCAGGGGGCGGAATTAATGAAAAACTGTTTTTT.

The chain combines TRBV7-9 with TRBJ1-1; D possibly corresponds to TRBD1 (6 bases). Trimming took 2 bases from V and 2 from J, leaving 24 bases between them. This CDR3 has 19 residues. Germline CDR1 SEHNR, CDR2 FQNEAQ (reference sequence). CDR3 protein: CASSLWGPRSDSKNTEAFF. The DNA for the CDR3 is TGTGCCAGCAGCTTATGGGGTCCGAGGTCGGACAGTAAAAACACTGAAGCTTTCTTT.

The gene calls are TRBV7-6 and TRBJ2-2, with D possibly matching TRBD1 (6 bases). Germline loops: CDR1 SGHVS, CDR2 FNYEAQ. The CDR3 spans 16 residues. Trimming removed 0 bases from V and 5 bases from J, with 13 bases in between. The CDR3 DNA sequence: TGTGCCAGCAGCTTAGCCGGCAGGGGAGAAACCGGGGAGCTGTTTTTT. Translating it yields CASSLAGRGETGELFF.

This clone was seen a handful of times. This sequence joins TRBV11-2 and TRBJ2-5, with 11 bases identical to TRBD2. CDR1 and CDR2 from the germline V gene are SGHAT and FQNNGV. CDR3 length equals 16 residues. V was pared by 1 base and J by 2 bases, with 3 bases of the junction left unmatched. CDR3 DNA sequence: TGTGCCAGCAGCTTAGTGGGACTAGCGGTACAAGAGACCCAGTACTTC. Protein product: CASSLVGLAVQETQYF.

This rearrangement joins TRBV7-9 to TRBJ2-5, with 9 bases matching TRBD1. The ends lost 1 base at V and 3 bases at J; junction bases unmatched: 9. The germline V gene encodes CDR1 SEHNR and CDR2 FQNEAQ (reference sequence). The CDR3 loop spans 17 amino acids. The CDR3 coding sequence is TGTGCCAGCAGCTTAGGACATTGGGACAGGGACGAAGAGACCCAGTACTTC. It codes for CASSLGHWDRDEETQYF.

CDR3 sequence: CVPPRGTDEQYF. The DNA for the CDR3 is TGTGTCCCGCCCCGCGGAACCGACGAGCAGTACTTC. J is TRBJ2-7 and V is TRBV5-3; no clear D. TRBV5-3 is annotated as an ORF whose role is uncertain. CDR3 length equals 12 residues.

The chain combines TRBV10-3 with TRBJ1-2; D unclear. V was shortened by 0 bases and J by 2 bases, with 7 bases between the two germline ends. The CDR3 loop spans 14 amino acids. The germline gives CDR1 ENHRY, CDR2 SYGVKD. DNA of the CDR3: TGTGCCATCAGTGAGTCAACAGCCAACTATGGCTACACCTTC. Amino acids: CAISESTANYGYTF.

This clone was seen a few times. J is TRBJ2-1 and V is TRBV11-2, with TRBD2 matching over 10 bases. The length of the CDR3 is 19 residues. In germline, CDR1 is SGHAT, CDR2 FQNNGV. V trimming: 7 bases; J trimming: 4 bases; junction bases outside the gene matches: 19. The CDR3 protein is CASNWGASGREVGYNEQFF. CDR3 nucleotides: TGTGCCAGCAACTGGGGGGCTAGCGGGAGAGAAGTGGGATACAATGAGCAGTTCTTC.